This passage covers 27 T cell receptor beta chains from one sample sequenced in a study of blood T cell repertoires in COVID-19. TCRdb's table, derived via immunoSEQ multiplex PCR, lists solely in-frame clones and lacks some. The table has 35,000 or so clones, over 75% seen once. Sequenced sample: peripheral blood. Receptor source: an older man with active or convalescent COVID-19.

The chain combines TRBV15 with TRBJ1-3; 8 positions match TRBD1. The CDR3 extends over 16 amino acids. V trimming: 0 bases; J trimming: 4 bases; junction bases outside the gene matches: 5. Germline V gene data show CDR1 as LNHNV and CDR2 as YYDKDF (reference sequence). The CDR3 sequence is CATSRERRGPGNTIYF. The CDR3 DNA follows: TGTGCCACCAGCAGAGAACGCAGGGGGCCGGGAAACACCATATATTTT.

There are a few counts of this clone. The rearrangement uses TRBV5-6 and TRBJ2-6, with D maybe TRBD1 (5 bases). The CDR3 spans 16 residues. Germline CDR1 is SGHDT and CDR2 is YYEEEE. V dropped 4 bases and J dropped 0 bases, with 11 bases sitting between them. In DNA, the CDR3 is TGTGCCAGCAGCCTCGGACACCTCTCTGGGGCCAACGTCCTGACTTTC. Translating it yields CASSLGHLSGANVLTF.

The chain joins TRBV9 to TRBJ1-2; 7 nucleotides align to TRBD1. Trimming at V came to 1 base and at J to 7 bases, leaving 13 bases not matched to a gene. Germline CDR1 SGDLS, CDR2 YYNGEE. The CDR3 consists of 16 residues. The CDR3 nucleotides read TGTGCCAGCAGCGTACGAGGCGACAGGGCACTATTTGGCTACACCTTC. Its translation is CASSVRGDRALFGYTF.

The chain combines TRBV4-3 with TRBJ2-2, with 9 bases identical to TRBD2. The germline gives CDR1 LGHNA, CDR2 YSLEER. V was pared by 1 base and J by 3 bases, with 12 bases of the junction left unmatched. There are 19 residues in the CDR3. The CDR3 DNA is TGCGCCAGCAGCCAAGGGGTGCGAGCGGGAGGCCTTCACACCGGGGAGCTGTTTTTT. It codes for CASSQGVRAGGLHTGELFF.

The chain carries TRBV5-1 and TRBJ2-7, with D perhaps TRBD1 (6 bases). The germline V and J ends were trimmed by 7 bases and 0 bases, with 11 bases remaining between them. CDR1 SGHRS and CDR2 YFSETQ come from the germline V gene. The CDR3 consists of 13 residues. The chain's CDR3 is CASGTGHSYEQYF. In DNA, the CDR3 is TGCGCCAGCGGAACAGGGCACTCCTACGAGCAGTACTTC.

The chain is built from TRBV11-2 and TRBJ2-5; D is perhaps TRBD1 (5 bases). Germline lookup yields CDR1 SGHAT and CDR2 FQNNGV. Trimming shortened V by 5 bases and J by 2 bases, and 9 bases separated the two germline ends. The CDR3 is 13 amino acids. The CDR3 DNA sequence: TGTGCCAGCAGCCCAGGGTTTCAAGAGACCCAGTACTTC. As protein: CASSPGFQETQYF. The variable domain in full, completed from reference TRBV11-2 and TRBJ2-5, reads EAGVAQSPRYKIIEKRQSVAFWCNPISGHATLYWYQQILGQGPKLLIQFQNNGVVDDSQLPKDRFSAERLKGVDSTLKIQPAKLEDSAVYLCASSPGFQETQYFGPGTRLLVL.

This chain uses TRBV18 with TRBJ1-1; D possibly corresponds to TRBD1 (6 bases). Germline V gives CDR1 KGHSH, CDR2 LQKENI. The CDR3 has 14 amino acids. Trimming shortened V by 3 bases and J by 5 bases, and 13 bases separated the two germline ends. CDR3 region: CASSPKQGLTEAFF. Here the CDR3 DNA reads TGTGCCAGCTCACCCAAACAGGGCTTGACTGAAGCTTTCTTT.

The V and J genes are TRBV7-6 and TRBJ2-3, with 14 bases fitting TRBD2. Germline V gene sequence: CDR1 SGHVS, CDR2 FNYEAQ. This CDR3 comprises 17 residues. The V segment lost 5 bases and the J segment 5 bases; nucleotides outside the gene matches: 9. CDR3 sequence (DNA): TGTGCCAGCAGCAAGCGGACTAGCGGGGGGTTCGGAGATACGCAGTATTTT. This codes for CASSKRTSGGFGDTQYF.

A few counts support this clone. The chain recombines TRBV7-8 with TRBJ2-7; D may be TRBD1 (6 bases). V was shortened by 2 bases and J by 0 bases, with 11 bases between the two germline ends. This CDR3 has 15 residues. Germline-derived CDR1 and CDR2 are SGHVS and FQNEAQ. CDR3 residues: CASSLPVDSSYEQYF. For the CDR3, the DNA is TGTGCCAGCAGCTTACCGGTGGACAGCTCCTACGAGCAGTACTTC.

The chain uses TRBV7-9 and TRBJ1-1; D call uncertain. V dropped 3 bases and J dropped 7 bases, with 9 bases sitting between them. The CDR3 has 12 amino acids. Germline V gene lookup returns CDR1 SEHNR and CDR2 FQNEAQ (reference sequence). The CDR3 sequence is CASSFRRGEAFF. The CDR3 DNA follows: TGTGCCAGCAGCTTCCGTCGGGGTGAAGCTTTCTTT.

This clone was recorded only once. The V and J genes are TRBV19 and TRBJ2-7; 7 bases line up with TRBD1. The germline CDR1 and CDR2 sequences are LNHDA and SQIVND (reference sequence). The CDR3 extends over 14 amino acids. V was pared by 7 bases and J by 4 bases, with 10 bases of the junction left unmatched. This CDR3 is CASKAQGDGYEQYF. In DNA, the CDR3 is TGTGCCAGTAAAGCCCAGGGGGATGGTTACGAGCAGTACTTC.

The chain employs TRBV2 and TRBJ2-1; TRBD2 aligns across 11 bases. Germline V gives CDR1 SNHLY, CDR2 FYNNEI. The CDR3 length is 14 residues. The V and J ends lost 6 bases and 9 bases, in that order; junction bases with no gene match: 7. The CDR3 DNA reads as TGTGCCAGCAGAGGGACTAGCGGCTTCGGTGAGCAGTTCTTC. As protein: CASRGTSGFGEQFF.

The chain uses TRBV19 and TRBJ2-5; D not certain. Germline CDR1 reads LNHDA; CDR2 reads SQIVND (reference sequence). V was trimmed by 1 base and J by 0 bases, leaving 3 bases between them. The CDR3 is 13 amino acids. CDR3 DNA sequence: TGTGCCAGTAGTATAGGCGACCAAGAGACCCAGTACTTC. Translated, it gives CASSIGDQETQYF.

V gene TRBV27 combines with J gene TRBJ2-1; tentative D call: TRBD2 (6 bases). Trimming left V 2 bases short and J 4 bases short, with 15 bases between. Germline loops: CDR1 MNHEY, CDR2 SMNVEV (reference sequence). The CDR3 spans 16 residues. CDR3 protein: CASSLRALGSYNEQFF. CDR3 DNA sequence: TGTGCCAGCAGTTTAAGGGCCCTCGGGAGTTACAATGAGCAGTTCTTC.

This clone came up once. The chain carries TRBV3-1 (or the pseudogene TRBV3-2) and TRBJ1-2; a possible D gene is TRBD1 (6 bases). The CDR3 extends over 14 amino acids. V lost 4 bases and J 8 bases, leaving 17 bases between the germline ends. Germline V gene data show CDR1 as LGHDT and CDR2 as YNNKEL (reference sequence). The CDR3 is CASSLRRQVVGYTF. CDR3 nucleotide sequence: TGTGCCAGCAGCCTACGACGACAGGTTGTGGGCTACACCTTC.

In this sample, this clone turned up once. The chain couples TRBV10-3 to TRBJ2-5, with 10 bases aligning to TRBD1. Germline V gives CDR1 ENHRY, CDR2 SYGVKD. The V gene end was trimmed by 6 bases and the J gene end by 4 bases; junction bases not matched to a gene: 8. This CDR3 contains 15 residues. As DNA, the CDR3 is TGTGCCATCAGATGGGGACAGGGGAACCGAGAGACCCAGTACTTC. It encodes CAIRWGQGNRETQYF.

The rearrangement links TRBV18 to TRBJ2-1; the D gene is possibly TRBD2 (6 bases). This CDR3 is built from 15 residues. Germline assignment: CDR1 KGHSH and CDR2 LQKENI. Trimming left V 5 bases short and J 0 bases short, with 11 bases between. The CDR3 region is CASSYTGVSYNEQFF. DNA for the CDR3: TGTGCCAGCTCATACACGGGGGTCTCCTACAATGAGCAGTTCTTC.

The J gene is TRBJ1-1, the V gene TRBV25-1, with 8 positions matching TRBD1. Germline V gene data show CDR1 as MGHDK and CDR2 as SYGVNS. The trim removed 5 bases at V and 3 bases at J, leaving 8 bases unmatched. The CDR3 contains 15 residues. In nucleotides, the CDR3 is TGTGCCAGCAGTCCCGGAGACAGGGGTTACACTGAAGCTTTCTTT. Translation gives CASSPGDRGYTEAFF.

The chain links TRBV4-1 to TRBJ2-7, with TRBD1 as a possible D gene (5 bases). Germline assignment: CDR1 MGHRA and CDR2 YSYEKL. Trimming removed 4 bases at V and 3 bases at J, with 19 bases between. The CDR3 is 16 residues long. The chain's CDR3 is CASSRDPGNIRYEQYF. In DNA, the CDR3 is TGCGCCAGCAGCCGCGACCCAGGGAACATTCGCTACGAGCAGTACTTC.

The rearrangement uses TRBV15 and TRBJ1-5, with D possibly TRBD1 on 5 matching bases. CDR1 and CDR2 from the germline V gene are LNHNV and YYDKDF (reference sequence). V lost 8 bases to trimming and J lost 6 bases, with 23 bases between them. The CDR3 totals 16 residues. The chain's CDR3 is CATLNEFGAVGQPQHF. CDR3 bases: TGTGCCACCCTAAACGAATTTGGGGCAGTAGGTCAGCCCCAGCATTTT.

This clone was seen a single time. This chain connects TRBV5-1 to TRBJ1-1; TRBD1 might be the D (6 bases). CDR1 and CDR2 from the germline V gene are SGHRS and YFSETQ. The CDR3 covers 15 residues. V was clipped by 3 bases and J by 1 base, with 13 bases between them. The CDR3: CASSWSGTKNTEAFF. DNA for the CDR3: TGCGCCAGCAGCTGGTCCGGGACAAAGAACACTGAAGCTTTCTTT.

The rearrangement links TRBV7-2 to TRBJ1-4; 9 bases match TRBD1. In germline, CDR1 is SGHTA, CDR2 FQGNSA. This CDR3 comprises 19 residues. The V gene end was trimmed by 1 base and the J gene end by 7 bases; junction bases not matched to a gene: 16. The CDR3 region is CASSLGVDRGVTYGEKLFF. The DNA for the CDR3 is TGTGCCAGCAGCTTAGGGGTCGACAGGGGGGTTACGTATGGTGAAAAACTGTTTTTT.

The chain combines TRBV5-1 with TRBJ1-1; D perhaps matches TRBD1 (6 bases). The V end was cut by 3 bases, the J end by 1 base, with 13 bases between. Germline CDR1 SGHRS, CDR2 YFSETQ. The CDR3 loop spans 15 amino acids. The CDR3 nucleotides are TGCGCCAGCAGCTCGGAACCGACAGGGAACACTGAAGCTTTCTTT. It codes for CASSSEPTGNTEAFF. The full variable domain, its missing parts supplied by reference TRBV5-1 and TRBJ1-1, is KAGVTQTPRYLIKTRGQQVTLSCSPISGHRSVSWYQQTPGQGLQFLFEYFSETQRNKGNFPGRFSGRQFSNSRSEMNVSTLELGDSALYLCASSSEPTGNTEAFFGQGTRLTVV.

This clone was observed once. The rearrangement joins TRBV7-8 to TRBJ1-5; no clear D. V was shortened by 4 bases and J by 5 bases, with 6 bases between the two germline ends. Germline values: CDR1 SGHVS, CDR2 FQNEAQ. This CDR3 contains 12 residues. CDR3 nucleotides: TGTGCCAGCAGCTCACTTGATCAGCCCCAGCATTTT. Translating gives CASSSLDQPQHF.

The chain employs TRBV6-2 or TRBV6-3 and TRBJ2-7, with TRBD2 as a possible D gene (7 bases). The CDR3 extends over 16 amino acids. The germline gives CDR1 MNHEY, CDR2 SVGEGT. V shed 0 bases and J shed 5 bases, with 17 bases lying between them. The CDR3 DNA follows: TGTGCCAGCAGTTACTCTTATCCCGGGGGGCTGAACGAGCAGTACTTC. Translation: CASSYSYPGGLNEQYF.

Regarding this clone: Germline is not matched at one junction end, which may reflect a read error. This chain links TRBV4-3 with TRBJ2-3; D uncertain. The CDR3 has 15 amino acids. Germline V gives CDR1 LGHNA, CDR2 YSLEER. This CDR3 reads CASSQDRLSKDTQYF. CDR3 DNA: TGCGCCAGCAGCCAAGATCGGCTTAGCAAAGATACGCAGTATTTT.

The chain has TRBV6-2 or TRBV6-3 and TRBJ2-1; D unresolved. The germline gives CDR1 MNHEY, CDR2 SVGEGT. V gave up 2 bases and J gave up 5 bases, with 13 bases separating them. The CDR3 contains 15 residues. Here the CDR3 DNA reads TGTGCCAGCAGTTACCTTGCTTTAAGCGACAATGAGCAGTTCTTC. This translates into CASSYLALSDNEQFF.